This TCR beta chain is drawn from a study of blood T cell repertoires in COVID-19. Study details: Samples taken during acute and convalescent COVID-19 were collected in the United States, Italy and Spain. PBMCs, B-cell-depleted T cells, or T cells provided the cDNA or gDNA that made up the material.

V gave up 5 bases and J gave up 4 bases, with 11 bases separating them. Germline loops: CDR1 LGHNA, CDR2 YSLEER. The CDR3 has 13 residues. This clone has just a few counts. The authors' processing: How many nucleated cells were present was estimated from reference gene primer amplification. Clones were sequenced by immunoSEQ multiplex PCR, and TCRdb holds only the in-frame ones, with some missing. The D gene and trimming were derived from the DNA, and the V and J assignments and clone size from that table. The sample lists 120,000 or so clones; 60% to 80% were seen once. The sample comprised peripheral blood. The chain is built from TRBV4-3 and TRBJ1-2, with D perhaps TRBD1 (6 bases). The TCR sequence derives from a woman of 80 years or more with active or convalescent COVID-19. The CDR3 reads CASSITGTYGYTF. CDR3 nucleotide sequence: TGCGCCAGCAGCATAACAGGGACCTATGGCTACACCTTC.